Each of the 5 T cell receptor beta chains below was sequenced from the same sample in a study of cytomegalovirus exposure and HLA in healthy donors. PCR was performed using 60 Vbeta and 13 Jbeta primers. The repertoire was sequenced with immunoSEQ multiplex PCR; TCRdb's copy has only in-frame clones and lacks some. The table lists fewer than 200,000 clones, roughly nine tenths of them singletons. Sequences were obtained from PBMCs. The receptor set was obtained from a woman aged 25 to 45 in good health and CMV-seronegative.

The chain recombines TRBV28 with TRBJ1-5; no clear D gene. V was trimmed by 4 bases and J by 6 bases, leaving 13 bases between them. The CDR3 has 14 amino acids. Germline CDR1 is MDHEN and CDR2 is SYDVKM. The CDR3 is CASSSAPGGQPQHF. The CDR3 coding sequence is TGTGCCAGCAGTTCCGCCCCTGGCGGTCAGCCCCAGCATTTT.

This sequence joins TRBV29-1 and TRBJ1-2; D is ambiguous. CDR3 length equals 13 residues. The V and J ends lost 4 bases and 4 bases respectively, with 13 bases between them. Germline V gene data show CDR1 as SQVTM and CDR2 as ANQGSEA. The CDR3 region is CSVAWPRVYGYTF. Written as DNA, the CDR3 is TGCAGCGTTGCCTGGCCGCGGGTCTATGGCTACACCTTC.

V is TRBV28 and J is TRBJ1-5; D is perhaps TRBD1 (6 bases). CDR1 is MDHEN, CDR2 SYDVKM, per germline. The ends were cut back, 2 bases at V and 2 bases at J, with 10 bases in the middle. The CDR3 is 15 amino acids. The CDR3 DNA reads TGTGCCAGCAGTTTACGGGACATCGGCAATCAGCCCCAGCATTTT. Translating gives CASSLRDIGNQPQHF. The whole variable domain, filled in from reference TRBV28 and TRBJ1-5, reads DVKVTQSSRYLVKRTGEKVFLECVQDMDHENMFWYRQDPGLGLRLIYFSYDVKMKEKGDIPEGYSVSREKKERFSLILESASTNQTSMYLCASSLRDIGNQPQHFGDGTRLSIL.

The rearrangement joins TRBV7-9 to TRBJ2-5; 7 bases are shared with TRBD2. TRBJ2-7 matches the DNA end more closely, so the J call is doubtful. This CDR3 comprises 13 residues. Germline V gene data show CDR1 as SEHNR and CDR2 as FQNEAQ (reference sequence). The CDR3 DNA is TGTGCCAGCAGCTGGACTAGTTACTACGAGCAGTACTTC. Its translation is CASSWTSYYEQYF.

J is TRBJ2-1 and V is TRBV5-1; no reliable D call. The germline gives CDR1 SGHRS, CDR2 YFSETQ. The CDR3 spans 15 residues. The V gene lost 0 bases and the J gene lost 0 bases, with 7 bases spanning the gap. CDR3 bases: TGCGCCAGCAGCTTGGACTCGAGCTCCTACAATGAGCAGTTCTTC. It encodes CASSLDSSSYNEQFF.